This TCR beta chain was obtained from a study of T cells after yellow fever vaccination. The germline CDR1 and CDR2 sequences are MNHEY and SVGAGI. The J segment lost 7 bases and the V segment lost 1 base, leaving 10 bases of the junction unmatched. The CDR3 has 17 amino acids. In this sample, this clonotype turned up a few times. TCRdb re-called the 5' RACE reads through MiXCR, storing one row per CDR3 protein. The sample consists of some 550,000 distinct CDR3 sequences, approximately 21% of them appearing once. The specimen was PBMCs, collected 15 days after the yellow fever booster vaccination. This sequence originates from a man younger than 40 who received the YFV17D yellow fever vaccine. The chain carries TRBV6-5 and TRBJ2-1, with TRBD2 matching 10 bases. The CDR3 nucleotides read TGTGCCAGCAGTTACTGGTCGGCTAGCGGGAGCGGTAATGAGCAGTTCTTC. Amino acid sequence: CASSYWSASGSGNEQFF.